A selection of T cell receptor beta chains follows, all from one sample in a study of monozygotic twins with inflammatory bowel disease. TCRdb re-called the 5' RACE reads and shows each CDR3 protein once, DNA omitted. The sample data list approximately 400,000 distinct CDR3 sequences. The sequenced sample consisted of blood. The receptors were gathered from a human donor with ulcerative colitis or Crohn's disease, or a healthy co-twin of an affected twin (not recorded which). CDR3s include the opening cysteine and the closing phenylalanine or tryptophan. The order of the fields is V gene, J gene, CDR3 protein.

>TRBV4-1|TRBJ2-1
CASSQEQTSVTYNEQFF
>TRBV7-2|TRBJ1-5
CASSLMEGALGQPQHF
>TRBV7-2|TRBJ1-2
CASSLGTGGLYGYTF
>TRBV12-3/TRBV12-4|TRBJ2-1
CASRWDRGYEQFF
>TRBV19|TRBJ2-1
CASSSSEFLPSSYNEQFF
>TRBV20-1|TRBJ2-3
CSASRLAEGTDTQYF
>TRBV12-2|TRBJ2-3
CASRLGAIGRTPRDTDTQYF
>TRBV6-2/TRBV6-3|TRBJ2-7
CASRNSGGRSYEQYF
>TRBV20-1|TRBJ1-2
CSARDLGVGYGYTF
>TRBV25-1|TRBJ2-1
CASSGLADSYNEQFF
>TRBV7-6|TRBJ2-7
CASSLEAGAGEQYF
>TRBV14|TRBJ2-6
CASSLKPGTGYSGANVLTF
>TRBV5-1|TRBJ2-7
CASSLVAGDSGGIYEQYF
>TRBV7-2|TRBJ1-5
CASSASGRANQPQHF
>TRBV14|TRBJ2-4
CASSPTDGGDTKNIQYF
>TRBV6-6|TRBJ1-1
CASFKGMNTEAFF
>TRBV5-1|TRBJ1-2
CASRPPDRVYGYTF
>TRBV15|TRBJ1-5
CATSSLQRDQPQHF
>TRBV15|TRBJ2-7
CATSRSLAALGHEQYF
>TRBV30|TRBJ1-1
CAWSRQQQNTEAFF
>TRBV28|TRBJ2-7
CASSDIQGVRDYEQYF
>TRBV20-1|TRBJ2-1
CSARAHQGEQFF
>TRBV5-1|TRBJ2-1
CASSFRQGAYNEQFF
>TRBV7-2|TRBJ2-1
CASSPNSYNEQFF
>TRBV15|TRBJ1-2
CATSRDLGYGYTF
>TRBV20-1|TRBJ2-7
CSACTVGGLAYPYEQYF
>TRBV20-1|TRBJ1-6
CSAFRQGNSPLHF
>TRBV4-3|TRBJ2-7
CASSQGFPGGGYEQYF
>TRBV27|TRBJ2-1
CASGGSRAYNEQFF
>TRBV6-1|TRBJ2-3
CASTGGPSTDTQYF
>TRBV2|TRBJ2-5
CASSEASPETQYF
>TRBV12-3/TRBV12-4|TRBJ2-1
CASSPRTSGRQFF
>TRBV7-2|TRBJ2-1
CASSPLAGGNEQFF
>TRBV20-1|TRBJ1-5
CSASGAETTNQPQHF
>TRBV9|TRBJ2-4
CASSVGGTGSIAKNIQYF
>TRBV27|TRBJ1-2
CASSYGRQNYGYTF
>TRBV30|TRBJ2-2
CAWRASDRDTGELFF
>TRBV29-1|TRBJ1-1
CSVDSTGAEAFF
>TRBV6-6|TRBJ2-5
CASSPGQGARNF
>TRBV28|TRBJ2-7
CASSVPGQGSYEQYF
>TRBV5-4|TRBJ2-1
CASSIGQSYNEQFF
>TRBV20-1|TRBJ2-7
CSARDPFGGKSYEQYF
>TRBV5-1|TRBJ2-3
CASSNGQSTDTQYF
>TRBV10-3|TRBJ2-7
CAIALQERSYEQYF
>TRBV19|TRBJ2-7
CASRQAGAPYEQYF
>TRBV27|TRBJ1-5
CASSSSTGYNQPQHF
>TRBV7-9|TRBJ2-1
CASSRDRVLGAFF
>TRBV6-5|TRBJ1-6
CASRSTGDSPLHF
>TRBV20-1|TRBJ2-5
CSADGLAGAVRETQYF
>TRBV9|TRBJ2-6
CASSLTLVHSGANVLTF
>TRBV27|TRBJ2-5
CASSLGVGRQETQYF
>TRBV12-3/TRBV12-4|TRBJ1-5
CASSLTGGRQPQHF
>TRBV2|TRBJ2-5
CASTKYGPSSARETQYF
>TRBV29-1|TRBJ2-7
CSVEGVTYEQYF
>TRBV30|TRBJ2-7
CAWSVGPTYEQYF
>TRBV25-1|TRBJ2-3
CASSLSPGLAGGSTDTQYF
>TRBV7-9|TRBJ2-1
CASSLSPSGRYNEQFF
>TRBV30|TRBJ2-3
CAWGKPDRTSTDTQYF
>TRBV4-2|TRBJ1-5
CASSLTARPGDVNQPQHF
>TRBV25-1|TRBJ1-2
CASSDGQADTF